Reported below is one T cell receptor (beta chain). This clonotype was counted many times. Its antigen is not yet known. No base qualities exist here, and no much larger clone lies one base off it. Amplification of TCR beta CDR3 regions was carried out from RNA transcripts. For the first round of RT-PCR on the TCR CDR3, the HTBI primer set was used together with the Qiagen OneStep RT-PCR kit. Libraries were constructed in a second round of multiplex PCR, after which size selection and purification were performed. The libraries were sequenced on an Illumina HiSeq2000 using paired-end 100 bp reads. As for the authors' bioinformatics: SOAPnuke was used to process the raw data, with reads discarded if the reads contained adapters or uncalled bases, had a mean Phred below 15, or lacked an exact constant-primer or identifier match. COPE v1.2.5 was used to merge high-quality paired reads, and clonotypes were defined as unique nucleotide sequences. Clonotypes were aligned to IMGT TRBV, TRBD and TRBJ reference segments using MiTCR v1.1. Only V-J combinations with frequency above 0.0001, covering about 99% of repertoires, were analysed. The TCS score was defined as F50 (clonal expansion) divided by E x V (chaos), with BLOSUM62-based TCRdist calculated between CDR3 peptides within each V-J. Welch's t-statistics and random forest reduced fewer than 600 V-J features to some 14, which were used in a naive Bayes classifier (R e1071). Starting from the raw public reads, TCRdb applied fastp trimming at Q25, assembled clones with MiXCR and retained in-frame beta chains. Each CDR3 protein appears once, grouped with its most common genes and DNA. The V and J calls were not made by the authors but by TCRdb's processing. Across this sample there are 500,000 to 650,000 distinct CDR3 sequences, with about 15% seen only once. The leading ten clones occupy roughly 14% of the sample.

Stable Graves' hyperthyroidism was defined as no progression to ophthalmopathy during 18 months of follow-up. Hyperthyroidism patients were newly diagnosed, with disease duration under 2 months, and aged 18 to 65 years. Exclusion was applied to patients with uncontrolled infections, other autoimmune diseases, pregnancy or lactation. Diagnoses relied on clinical symptoms, serum thyroxine and TRAb, thyroid ultrasound and orbital computed tomography. Ficoll-Paque density gradient centrifugation was used to isolate PBMCs from approximately 10 ml of fresh peripheral blood. Total RNA was extracted with Trizol reagent, and quality was checked on an Agilent 2100 Bioanalyzer. Including the terminal cysteine and phenylalanine, the CDR3 comprises 16 residues. Only CDR3 DNA remains: 48 bases, in frame from the first base. Taken from the germline V gene (reference sequence), the CDR1 and CDR2 loops are LGHDT and YNNKEL. V is trimmed back by 3 bases and J by 0 bases, and the junction contains 5 bases that no gene match accounts for.

The entry originates in a study of T cells in Graves' hyperthyroidism and ophthalmopathy (dated by TCRdb to the late 2010s). Broadly, across the study: Peripheral blood samples were taken at the time of initial diagnosis, prior to any treatment. In roughly six Graves' hyperthyroidism patients, the study also compared T-cell repertoires from thyroid tissue with T-cell repertoires from blood. TCR Vbeta CDR3 sequencing of some 140 peripheral blood samples (under 45 ophthalmopathy, about 74 hyperthyroidism and some 17 progressor patients) is reported in the paper. After blood sampling, hyperthyroidism patients were treated with methimazole at a starting dose of 30 mg daily, and ophthalmopathy patients were treated with high-dose intravenous methylprednisolone. An independent validation cohort of around 19 hyperthyroidism patients and approximately 16 patients who later progressed to ophthalmopathy tested prospective prediction of ophthalmopathy. The roughly 99 discovery patients were divided at random into training and test sets in a 7:3 ratio. A discovery cohort of roughly 100 patients, roughly 43 with Graves' ophthalmopathy and approximately 60 with stable Graves' hyperthyroidism, was used to find distinguishing TCR V-J signatures.

Summary of the overall study and its limitations: During validation, the model predicted progression to ophthalmopathy a median of approximately 6.5 months ahead of onset, with 60% to 71% sensitivity and almost 75% specificity. In cross-validation, a model built on a 13 V-J signature told ophthalmopathy apart from stable hyperthyroidism with 85% to 90% sensitivity and around 81% specificity, and in testing the same model reached 80%/75%. No statistical method was used to set the sample size in advance, and investigators knew the group allocation. Most expanded thyroid clonotypes (frequency above 0.001) were also detected in blood, suggesting blood repertoires may reflect thyroid immune responses.

This sequence uses TRBV3-1 and TRBJ1-1, and 9 bases in between align with TRBD1. This receptor was identified in a middle-aged woman with Graves' hyperthyroidism. Sequenced material: blood. The encoded CDR3 is CASSHWRTGVNTEAFF. The DNA sequence is TGTGCCAGCAGCCATTGGAGGACAGGGGTGAACACTGAAGCTTTCTTT.